The 18 T cell receptor beta chains given below trace back to one sample, sequenced in a study of tumor-infiltrating lymphocytes in primary liver carcinoma. Both RNA and DNA were isolated together from about 19-30 mg of bulk tissue that had not been sorted. Constant-region priming of around 490 ng total RNA yielded TCR beta cDNA. The TCR beta library was amplified through three nested multiplex PCR rounds in a modified ARM-PCR procedure. Researchers ran the first two PCR rounds for roughly 11 cycles each with TRBV1-TRBV30 forward primers and a C-beta reverse primer. TCRdb itself ran the multiplex PCR reads through MiXCR, one entry per CDR3 protein. This sample has some 180,000 distinct CDR3 sequences, with around four fifths found just once. The sequencing input was tumor tissue from primary liver carcinoma. The receptors shown here come from a man aged 35 to 55 with primary liver carcinoma and hepatitis B virus infection.

A note on this clonotype: It is likely a read error, because the conserved phenylalanine at the end of the CDR3 is missing. The chain recombines TRBV6-2 or TRBV6-3 with TRBJ1-1; perhaps TRBD1 as D (6 bases). Germline V gene lookup returns CDR1 MNHEY and CDR2 SVGEGT. CDR3 length: 12 amino acids. The CDR3 DNA follows: TGTGCGAGCGGGACATGTAACACAGAAGCTTTCTCT. Encoded protein: CASGTCNTEAFS.

For this clonotype: Just one base apart from a much larger clone, this may be a read error. The chain uses TRBV28 and TRBJ1-2; TRBD1 might be the D (5 bases). The germline V and J ends were trimmed by 5 bases and 8 bases, with 18 bases remaining between them. This CDR3 has 14 residues. Germline loops: CDR1 MDHEN, CDR2 SYDVKM. The CDR3 DNA is TGTGCCAGCAGTCCCCCACGGGGCGCGGGAGGCTACACCTTC. Encoded protein: CASSPPRGAGGYTF.

The rearrangement joins TRBV6-2 or TRBV6-3 to TRBJ2-7; D might be TRBD2 (5 bases). Trimming took off 7 bases at V and 5 bases at J, with 18 bases between the two ends. Germline-derived CDR1 and CDR2 are MNHEY and SVGEGT. The CDR3 has 14 residues. The CDR3: CASNLRDTAHEQYF. Written as DNA, the CDR3 is TGTGCCAGCAACCTCCGGGATACGGCCCACGAGCAGTACTTC.

The J gene is TRBJ2-7, the V gene TRBV29-1; D is undetermined. CDR3 length: 16 amino acids. Looked up from germline, CDR1 is SQVTM and CDR2 is ANQGSEA. CDR3 in DNA: TGCAGGGCCATGACATCTGGGATCGGCACTTCCTACGAGCAGTACTTC. Its translation is CRAMTSGIGTSYEQYF.

There are a few counts of this clonotype. One end of the junction varies from germline; a read error may be responsible. The chain joins TRBV11-2 to TRBJ2-5; 7 bases line up with TRBD1. In germline, CDR1 is SGHAT, CDR2 FQNNGV. The CDR3 is 14 residues long. The CDR3 nucleotides read TGTACCAGCAGCTCGGGACAGCCCCAAGAGACCCAATACTTC. This gives the protein CTSSSGQPQETQYF.

A remark on this clonotype: At one of its ends the junction is not consistent with the germline gene, which may arise from a read error. This chain links TRBV11-2 with TRBJ2-7; D is ambiguous. The germline CDR1 and CDR2 sequences are SGHAT and FQNNGV. CDR3 length: 15 amino acids. The CDR3 region has the DNA TGTGCCATCAGCTCCGGACGGCTTTACTCCCGCGAGCAGTACTTC. Translating gives CAISSGRLYSREQYF.

Concerning this clonotype: The junction does not match germline at one end; this may be a read error. This chain connects TRBV29-1 to TRBJ2-5; 9 positions match TRBD2. This CDR3 is built from 14 residues. Germline-derived CDR1 and CDR2 are SQVTM and ANQGSEA. This CDR3 is CNIEDKASGEIQYF. The CDR3 coding sequence is TGCAACATTGAAGATAAGGCTAGCGGGGAGATCCAGTACTTC.

The rearrangement uses TRBV6-5 and TRBJ2-5, with D hard to call. The V gene lost 7 bases and the J gene lost 6 bases, with 12 bases spanning the gap. Germline V CDR1 and CDR2: MNHEY, SVGAGI. The CDR3 length is 12 residues. The CDR3 loop is CASTIEGKTQYF. CDR3 DNA sequence: TGTGCCAGCACGATCGAAGGGAAGACCCAGTACTTC.

Comment on this clonotype: An end of the junction differs from the germline gene, which may be a read error. The rearrangement uses TRBV5-4 and TRBJ2-2, with TRBD2 matching 14 bases. The CDR3 runs 16 residues. The germline gives CDR1 SGHNT, CDR2 YYREEE (reference sequence). The DNA for the CDR3 is TGTGCCAGCAGCCCAACGGGACTAGCGGGAGTCGGGGAGTTGTATTTT. As protein: CASSPTGLAGVGELYF.

Worth noting for this clonotype: At one end, the junction sequence differs from germline, possibly due to a read error. The chain uses TRBV29-1 and TRBJ2-7, with a possible D match to TRBD2 (5 bases). Germline CDR1 reads SQVTM; CDR2 reads ANQGSEA. CDR3 length: 14 residues. The DNA of the CDR3 is TGCAGCGTTGAGACGGGAAACCCAACCTACGAGCAATACTTC. Amino acids: CSVETGNPTYEQYF.

On this clonotype itself: A clone one base away is much larger, so this may be a read error. This sequence joins TRBV7-9 and TRBJ2-3; either TRBD1 or TRBD2 may supply D (6 bases each). Germline loops: CDR1 SEHNR, CDR2 FQNEAQ (reference sequence). CDR3 size: 15 residues. This CDR3 is CVSSLSGGQADTQYF. DNA of the CDR3: TGTGTCAGCAGCCTGTCTGGGGGGCAGGCAGATACGCAGTATTTT.

The count of this clonotype is one. A much larger clone lies one base from this, so it may be a read error. The V call is TRBV28, the J call TRBJ2-7, with no clear D. V was cut by 7 bases and J by 12 bases, with 19 bases left in between. CDR1 is MDHEN and CDR2 is SYDVKM in the germline V gene. The CDR3 is 12 residues long. The CDR3 DNA reads TGTGCCAGCACGTCGGGCTCCACCAGAGCGTACTTC. Translated: CASTSGSTRAYF.

The V and J genes are TRBV2 and TRBJ2-7; 10 bases line up with TRBD2. Germline V gives CDR1 SNHLY, CDR2 FYNNEI. V lost 6 bases and J lost 3; bases outside the gene matches: 5. This CDR3 region has 14 residues. The CDR3 region has the DNA TGTGCCAGCAGCCGAGAGCGGGAGGGCTACGAGCAGTACTTC. It is translated as CASSREREGYEQYF.

This sequence joins TRBV6-5 and TRBJ2-7; no clear D. V lost 0 bases and J 7 bases, leaving 16 bases between the germline ends. The CDR3 length is 15 residues. Germline assignment: CDR1 MNHEY and CDR2 SVGAGI. In nucleotides, the CDR3 is TGTGCCAGCAGTTACTCGCCCCAGAGTGGCTATGAGCAGTACTTC. Protein sequence: CASSYSPQSGYEQYF.

This clonotype was recorded once. Germline and junction disagree at one end, which may indicate a read error. The CDR3 region is CARSFPRTSGTKSIRYF. The CDR3 DNA follows: TGTGCCAGGAGCTTTCCCAGGACTAGCGGGACCAAAAGCATTCGGTACTTC. This sequence joins TRBV11-1 and TRBJ2-4, with 12 bases aligning to TRBD2. Per the germline V gene, CDR1 is SGHAT and CDR2 is FQDESV (reference sequence). CDR3 length: 17 residues.

The chain joins TRBV19 to TRBJ2-1; D unclear. Germline CDR1 LNHDA, CDR2 SQIVND (reference sequence). The length of the CDR3 is 14 residues. CDR3 coding DNA: TGTGCTAGTGCCAATCTAGAGGAGTACAATGAGCAGTTCTTC. Amino acid sequence: CASANLEEYNEQFF.

This clonotype is medium-sized within its sample. The chain combines TRBV6-2 or TRBV6-3 with TRBJ2-1; 7 nucleotides line up with TRBD2. CDR3 length equals 14 residues. Germline CDR1 and CDR2: MNHEY and SVGEGT. V was clipped by 6 bases and J by 8 bases; unmatched bases: 10. Written as DNA, the CDR3 is TGTGCCAGCAGCTCCGACCCGACTAGCCATGAGCAGTTCTTC. It specifies CASSSDPTSHEQFF.

A word on this clonotype: At one end the junction does not follow the germline gene, possibly because of a read error. The rearrangement links TRBV5-1 to TRBJ1-1; TRBD1 matches 10 bases. Germline CDR1 is SGHRS and CDR2 is YFSETQ. This CDR3 is 15 amino acids long. Written as DNA, the CDR3 is TGCGCCAGCAGCTTGCATGGGACAGGGGACACTGAACCTTTCTTT. Protein product: CASSLHGTGDTEPFF.